The text below deals with one T cell receptor beta chain. From germline, CDR1 is SGDLS and CDR2 YYNGEE. The CDR3 is 13 residues long. V was shortened by 0 bases and J by 5 bases, with 8 bases between the two germline ends. The sample is drawn from a study of T cell changes during pregnancy in multiple sclerosis. Sequenced by immunoSEQ multiplex PCR; TCRdb stores in-frame clones only, minus some. The sample has about 80,000 clones, roughly nine tenths seen once. The source is a female donor with multiple sclerosis, enrolled in a pregnancy study. The chain combines TRBV9 with TRBJ1-1; D perhaps matches TRBD1 (5 bases). Source: peripheral blood, taken before pregnancy. The CDR3 DNA reads as TGTGCCAGCAGCGTAGCAGGGTTAACTGAAGCTTTCTTT. It specifies CASSVAGLTEAFF.